This T cell receptor beta chain was recorded in a study of CD8+ T cells in alopecia areata. With regard to this clone: Its target is unknown.

The study, taken as a whole, reports: Since there was just one nonresponder, nobody can yet say how baseline CD8+ expansion ties to response. In lesional scalp, particularly from alopecia totalis/universalis, clonality was higher than in normal scalp. Many expanded lesional clones persisted during tofacitinib (in both scalp and blood).

Noted treatment: oral pan-JAK inhibitor, 5-10 mg twice daily. The CDR3 length is 14 residues. Germline assignment: CDR1 SQVTM and CDR2 ANQGSEA. V trimming: 5 bases; J trimming: 2 bases; junction bases outside the gene matches: 6. RNA was extracted and reverse transcribed into cDNA as the sequencing template. Using immunoSEQ multiplex PCR, the repertoire was profiled, and TCRdb retains in-frame clones only, with some absent. The profile shows approximately 180,000 clones, approximately 67% of them singletons. This receptor was identified in a human donor with alopecia areata. The sequenced sample was CD4+ T cells sorted from blood, obtained around week 50, from a patient treated with tofacitinib. This chain links TRBV29-1 with TRBJ1-5, with 7 bases identical to TRBD1. CDR3 in DNA: TGCAGCGTTCGGGACAGCGGACGCAATCAGCCCCAGCATTTT. This translates into CSVRDSGRNQPQHF. Combining the CDR3 with reference TRBV29-1 and TRBJ1-5 gives the whole variable domain SAVISQKPSRDICQRGTSLTIQCQVDSQVTMMFWYRQQPGQSLTLIATANQGSEATYESGFVIDKFPISRPNLTFSTLTVSNMSPEDSSIYLCSVRDSGRNQPQHFGDGTRLSIL.